This TCR beta chain derives from a study of blood T cells in healthy people across ages. The use of a sample-barcoded 5' primer and a J-beta primer mix characterized a second PCR of 7 to 11 cycles. MiXCR was run by TCRdb on the 5' RACE reads, yielding one entry per CDR3 protein. The sample contains roughly 1.5 million distinct CDR3 sequences, approximately 43% of which appear only once. Remarks on this clonotype: This may be a read error, as it is one base from a much larger clone.

V was trimmed by 2 bases and J by 7 bases, leaving 15 bases between them. The CDR3 is 14 residues long. The sequence was collected from a woman aged 18-29 years in good health. V gene TRBV12-3 or TRBV12-4 combines with J gene TRBJ2-7; D is unresolved. Source material: blood. The DNA for the CDR3 is TGTGCCAGCAGTTTACCGCGTCCCCCCAATGAGCAGTACTTC. Its translation is CASSLPRPPNEQYF.